This T cell receptor beta chain was documented in a study of blood T cell repertoires in COVID-19. In the study overall: PBMCs, B-cell-depleted T cells, or T cells provided the cDNA or gDNA that made up the material.

This CDR3 region has 15 residues. Trimming took 4 bases from V and 1 from J, leaving 13 bases between them. CDR1 is MNHNY and CDR2 is SVGAGI in the germline V gene (reference sequence). Libraries were prepared by immunoSEQ multiplex PCR; TCRdb keeps only in-frame clonotypes and omits some of them. This sample has about 220,000 clones, with 84% found just once. Recruitment covered about 25 US areas and drew participants whose ages spanned roughly 18 to 90 years. Sequenced material: PBMCs or T cells enriched from blood (not recorded which). This chain connects TRBV6-6 to TRBJ1-2; TRBD1 is a possible D gene (5 bases). This sequence originates from a middle-aged woman who had recovered from COVID-19. CDR3 sequence: CASSSQGRDNYGYTF. The CDR3 DNA sequence: TGTGCCAGCAGTTCGCAGGGTAGGGATAACTATGGCTACACCTTC.